This T cell receptor beta chain was sequenced in a study of OX40 agonist ivuxolimab in advanced cancers. The data were produced by immunoSEQ multiplex PCR, yet TCRdb's version contains in-frame clones alone and is incomplete. The sample contains about 17,000 clones, around 67% of which appear only once. Losses at the gene ends were 5 bases for V and 4 bases for J; bases not matched to a gene: 6. CDR1 is SGHAT and CDR2 is FQNNGV in the germline V gene. The CDR3 runs to 14 residues. The TCR comes from an adult with an advanced solid tumor such as melanoma, head and neck, liver or kidney cancer. Sequencing was performed on CD4+ or CD8+ T cells sorted from blood, taken in a trial of the OX40 agonist ivuxolimab. V and J are TRBV11-2 and TRBJ2-5; 8 positions match TRBD2. The CDR3 region is CASSLIAGGETQYF. Written as DNA, the CDR3 is TGTGCCAGCAGCCTCATTGCGGGAGGAGAGACCCAGTACTTC. Based on the CDR3 plus reference TRBV11-2 and TRBJ2-5, the full variable domain is EAGVAQSPRYKIIEKRQSVAFWCNPISGHATLYWYQQILGQGPKLLIQFQNNGVVDDSQLPKDRFSAERLKGVDSTLKIQPAKLEDSAVYLCASSLIAGGETQYFGPGTRLLVL.